This TCR beta chain stems from a study of human T cells and chemical hapten exposure. In the study overall: The study lasted 20 to 30 weeks, and patients were dosed weekly with diphenylcyclopropenone on the scalp throughout. Study findings and constraints: In the PT1 data, expanded TCR counts showed a positive correlation with patch test score. Significantly more large CDR3 similarity clusters arose among expanded TCRs than among controls.

This clonotype was detected ten times or more. Antigen unknown. The time point was: patch test 3, about 24 weeks after DPC sensitization. Treatment specified: therapeutic diphenylcyclopropenone sensitization with weekly scalp DPC. Extraction of total RNA was performed on unfractionated whole blood. The library attached unique molecular identifiers to individual cDNA molecules. Each CDR3 protein gets one entry after TCRdb re-called the RACE reads with MiXCR. The sample shows over 35,000 distinct CDR3 sequences, roughly an eighth of them seen only once. This CDR3 spans 14 amino acids. CDR1 MNHEY and CDR2 SVGEGT come from the germline V gene. The trim removed 2 bases at V and 6 bases at J, leaving 4 bases unmatched.

This sample comprised whole blood, obtained in connection with sensitization to the hapten diphenylcyclopropenone (DPC). V usage is TRBV6-2 or TRBV6-3 and J usage is TRBJ1-2, with TRBD1 matching 9 bases. This receptor was taken from a woman between 40 and 50 years old with alopecia areata. Some clones in this sample may be carry-over from other donors' samples. CDR3 sequence (DNA): TGTGCCAGCAGTTACATGGGACAGGGAGATGGCTACACCTTC. It yields the protein CASSYMGQGDGYTF.